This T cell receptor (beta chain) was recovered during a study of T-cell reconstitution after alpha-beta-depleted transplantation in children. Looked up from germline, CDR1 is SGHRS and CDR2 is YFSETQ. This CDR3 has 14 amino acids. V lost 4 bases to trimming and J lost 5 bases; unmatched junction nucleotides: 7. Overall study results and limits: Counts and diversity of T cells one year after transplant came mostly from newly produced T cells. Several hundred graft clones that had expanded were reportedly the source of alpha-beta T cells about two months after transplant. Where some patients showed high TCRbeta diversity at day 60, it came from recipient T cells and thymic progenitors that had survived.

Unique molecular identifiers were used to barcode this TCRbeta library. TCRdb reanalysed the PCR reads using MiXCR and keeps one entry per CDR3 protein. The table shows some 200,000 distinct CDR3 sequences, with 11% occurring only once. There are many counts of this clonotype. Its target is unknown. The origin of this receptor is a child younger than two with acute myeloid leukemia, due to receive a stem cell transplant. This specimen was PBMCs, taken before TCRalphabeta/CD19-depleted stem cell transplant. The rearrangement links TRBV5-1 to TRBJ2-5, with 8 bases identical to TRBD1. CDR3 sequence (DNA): TGCGCCAGCAGCATACGACAGGGGATTGAGACCCAGTACTTC. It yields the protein CASSIRQGIETQYF.